Sequencing of this TCR beta chain was carried out in a study of shared clonotypes between healthy human individuals. Findings and caveats of the study: Compared with clonotypes that all four donors shared, non-shared clonotypes had lower generation probabilities. When naive CD4 clonotypes were compared across a few donors, approximately 5% were shared.

A note on this clone: Its specificity is unknown.

V gave up 2 bases and J gave up 5 bases, with 3 bases separating them. CDR3 length equals 12 residues. CDR1 is MDHEN, CDR2 SYDVKM, per germline. Naive CD8 cells were CD45RO-negative, positively selected for CCR7, excluding terminally differentiated effector memory CD45RA+ cells. Using about 190 ng DNA, around 30,000 T cell genomes, the sorted-subset replicate PCRs were run. Libraries were prepared by immunoSEQ multiplex PCR; TCRdb keeps only in-frame clonotypes and omits some of them. The table has approximately 1.9 million clones, 85% to 95% seen once. The TCR sequence derives from a young man in good health. Some clones in this sample may be carry-over from other donors' samples. The V and J genes are TRBV28 and TRBJ2-2; D unresolved. The specimen was naive CD8+ T cells from PBMCs. In DNA, the CDR3 is TGTGCCAGCAGTTTAATGACCGGGGAGCTGTTTTTT. This codes for CASSLMTGELFF.